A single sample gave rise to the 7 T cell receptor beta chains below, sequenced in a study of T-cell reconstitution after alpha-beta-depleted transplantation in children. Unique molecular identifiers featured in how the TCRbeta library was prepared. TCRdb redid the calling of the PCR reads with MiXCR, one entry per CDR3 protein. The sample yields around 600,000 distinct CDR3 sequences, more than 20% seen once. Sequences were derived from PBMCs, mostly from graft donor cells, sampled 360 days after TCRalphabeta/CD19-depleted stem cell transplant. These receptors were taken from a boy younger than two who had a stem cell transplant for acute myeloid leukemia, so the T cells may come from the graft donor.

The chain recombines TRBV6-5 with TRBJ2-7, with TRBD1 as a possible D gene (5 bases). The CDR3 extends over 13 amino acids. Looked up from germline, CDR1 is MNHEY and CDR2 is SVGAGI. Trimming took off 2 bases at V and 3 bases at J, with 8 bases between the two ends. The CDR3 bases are TGTGCCAGCAGTTACCCTGACAGCTACGAGCAGTACTTC. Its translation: CASSYPDSYEQYF.

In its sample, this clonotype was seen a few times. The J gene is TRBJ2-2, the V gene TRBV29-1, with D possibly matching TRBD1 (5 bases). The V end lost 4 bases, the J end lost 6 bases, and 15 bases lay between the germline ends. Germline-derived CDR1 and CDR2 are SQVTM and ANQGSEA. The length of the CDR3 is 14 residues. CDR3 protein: CSVVTGAEAGELFF. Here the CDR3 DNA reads TGCAGCGTTGTTACAGGCGCCGAGGCCGGGGAGCTGTTTTTT.

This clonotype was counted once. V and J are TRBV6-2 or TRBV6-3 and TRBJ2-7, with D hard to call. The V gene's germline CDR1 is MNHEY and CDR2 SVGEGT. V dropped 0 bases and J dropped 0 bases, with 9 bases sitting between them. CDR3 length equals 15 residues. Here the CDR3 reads CASSYSGSSSYEQYF. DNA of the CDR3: TGTGCCAGCAGTTACTCGGGCTCAAGCTCCTACGAGCAGTACTTC.

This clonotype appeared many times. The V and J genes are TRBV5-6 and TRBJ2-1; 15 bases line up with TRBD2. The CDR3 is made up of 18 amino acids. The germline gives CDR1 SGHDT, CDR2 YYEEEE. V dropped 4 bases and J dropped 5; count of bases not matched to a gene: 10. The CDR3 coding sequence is TGTGCCAGCAGCGACGGACTAGCGGGGGGGCCCCTCCACAATGAGCAGTTCTTC. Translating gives CASSDGLAGGPLHNEQFF.

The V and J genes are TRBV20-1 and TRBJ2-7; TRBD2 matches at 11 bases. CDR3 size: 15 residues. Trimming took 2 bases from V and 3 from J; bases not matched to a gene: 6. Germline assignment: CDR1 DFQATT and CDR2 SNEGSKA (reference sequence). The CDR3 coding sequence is TGCAGTGCTAGACACTACGGACTAGCGGGCTACGAGCAGTACGTC. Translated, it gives CSARHYGLAGYEQYV.

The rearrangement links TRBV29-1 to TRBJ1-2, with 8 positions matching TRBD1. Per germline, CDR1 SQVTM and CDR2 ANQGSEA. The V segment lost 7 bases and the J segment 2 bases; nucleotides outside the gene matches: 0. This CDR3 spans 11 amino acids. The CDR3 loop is CSGTGNYGYTF. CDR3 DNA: TGCAGCGGGACAGGGAACTATGGCTACACCTTC.

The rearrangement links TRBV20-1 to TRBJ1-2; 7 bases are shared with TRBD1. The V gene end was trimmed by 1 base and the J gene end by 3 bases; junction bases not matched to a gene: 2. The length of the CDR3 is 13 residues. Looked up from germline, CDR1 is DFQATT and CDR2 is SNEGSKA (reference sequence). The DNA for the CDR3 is TGCAGTGCTAGAGCAACAGGGGACTATGGCTACACCTTC. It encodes CSARATGDYGYTF.